This T cell receptor beta chain is drawn from a study of T cells after yellow fever vaccination. Production of TCR cDNA was by 5'RACE template switching, which also added a universal primer site and UMIs. TCRdb re-derived calls from the 5' RACE reads in MiXCR, one entry per CDR3 protein. The sample lists some 220,000 distinct CDR3 sequences, about 3% occurring once. This clonotype has ten or more counts. Its antigen is as yet unknown. V lost 3 bases and J lost 8, with 19 bases in between. Germline lookup yields CDR1 ENHRY and CDR2 SYGVKD. The CDR3 sequence is 15 residues long. General observations from the study: Clonotypes appearing in both CD4 and CD8 compartments existed, and their share was small.

Specimen: CD4+ T cells sorted from PBMCs, collected 10 days after the yellow fever booster vaccination. This clonotype was sampled from a man aged 18-30 years who received the YFV17D yellow fever vaccine. The V and J genes are TRBV10-3 and TRBJ1-2; maybe TRBD1 (6 bases). In DNA form, the CDR3 reads TGTGCCATCAGTGATCTACAGGGCCAGCCAGGCGGCTACACCTTC. Amino acid sequence: CAISDLQGQPGGYTF.